This is a list of T cell receptor beta chains from one sample in a study of graft-versus-host responses after intestinal transplantation. Using immunoSEQ multiplex PCR, the repertoire was profiled, and TCRdb retains in-frame clones only, with some absent. The data show 4,300 or so clones, around 26% seen once. This specimen consisted of alloreactive CD8+ T cells from a mixed lymphocyte reaction culture, obtained before transplantation. These TCRs come from a human patient who was an organ donor for intestinal transplantation. CDR3s leave out the opening cysteine and the closing phenylalanine or tryptophan. The D gene is left open where the match is weak.

TRBV6-1 TRBD2 ASSSIGGNYNEQF
TRBV4-1 - ASSQDRGVNQPQH
TRBV28 - ASSPPQGPNTEAF
TRBV28 - ASSSVIAEPPSFSTDTQY
TRBV28 TRBD1 ASSLSDRGPTDTQY
TRBV5-4 - ASSFGGGSDTQY
TRBV6-1 - ASRKGGGEAF
TRBV9 - ASSVADSTGELF
TRBV4-1 TRBD1 ASSQRPIRDRVRGYT
TRBV5-1 TRBD2 ASSWGGNEQF
TRBV19 - ASSRDTYQPQH
TRBV15 - ATRQGITNYGYT
TRBV13 - ASSSWTAPENTGELF
TRBV29-1 TRBD2 SVGTSGGYAGELF
TRBV6-6 - ASSWGGPDTQY
TRBV7-9 TRBD1 ASSPRQGRYNEQF
TRBV9 - ASSPGGPYNEQF
TRBV2 - ASTQRGKLF
TRBV27 - ASETDLPDQPQH
TRBV16 TRBD1 ASSPPVGRGRRNSPLH
TRBV28 - ASSLPWRRDTEAF
TRBV27 - ASSLSRLQTEAF
TRBV27 TRBD1 ASSLTGQGNGQPQH
TRBV5-6 TRBD1 ASRYGQDFRGELF
TRBV6-6 TRBD1 ASSQGLNTEAF
TRBV2 - ASSELGVGSNQPQH
TRBV7-2 TRBD2 ASSAASGGANEQF
TRBV28 - ASSLYNEQF